Each of the 28 T cell receptor beta chains below was sequenced from the same sample in a study of technical replicates of blood from a handful of donors. TCRdb's table, derived via immunoSEQ multiplex PCR, lists solely in-frame clones and lacks some. Of roughly 70,000 clones listed, roughly 93% are singletons. The sequenced sample consisted of T cells isolated from PBMCs. These receptors were obtained from a human donor in good health.

The chain uses TRBV2 and TRBJ2-5; D gene unclear. Trimming shortened V by 7 bases and J by 4 bases, and 13 bases separated the two germline ends. CDR1 SNHLY and CDR2 FYNNEI come from the germline V gene. This CDR3 has 13 amino acids. The CDR3 DNA reads as TGTGCCAGCACCCTGACTGTTGCAGAGACCCAGTACTTC. Protein: CASTLTVAETQYF.

The chain combines TRBV2 with TRBJ1-2, with TRBD1 identical over 9 bases. Germline CDR1 is SNHLY and CDR2 is FYNNEI. The CDR3 totals 13 residues. The V segment lost 3 bases and the J segment 8 bases; nucleotides outside the gene matches: 4. In nucleotides, the CDR3 is TGTGCCAGCAGTGATTGGACAGGGGTCGGCTACACCTTC. Its translation is CASSDWTGVGYTF.

This chain connects TRBV27 to TRBJ2-6; a possible D gene is TRBD2 (6 bases). The CDR3 totals 18 residues. Germline lookup yields CDR1 MNHEY and CDR2 SMNVEV (reference sequence). Trimming took 0 bases from V and 4 from J, leaving 16 bases between them. CDR3 region: CASSLSMFGGVGANVLTF. In DNA, the CDR3 is TGTGCCAGCAGTTTATCGATGTTTGGAGGGGTAGGGGCCAACGTCCTGACTTTC. The entire variable domain, with the rest obtained from reference TRBV27 and TRBJ2-6, is as follows: EAQVTQNPRYLITVTGKKLTVTCSQNMNHEYMSWYRQDPGLGLRQIYYSMNVEVTDKGDVPEGYKVSRKEKRNFPLILESPSPNQTSLYFCASSLSMFGGVGANVLTFGAGSRLTVL.

V usage is TRBV6-5 and J usage is TRBJ2-1; D is perhaps TRBD1 (5 bases). The ends were cut back, 6 bases at V and 0 bases at J, with 12 bases in the middle. This CDR3 region has 15 residues. Germline-derived CDR1 and CDR2 are MNHEY and SVGAGI. The CDR3 is CASRDRGGSYNEQFF. CDR3 nucleotides: TGTGCCAGCAGAGATAGGGGCGGCTCCTACAATGAGCAGTTCTTC.

The chain is built from TRBV6-5 and TRBJ2-2; D is undetermined. V was cut by 2 bases and J by 4 bases, with 11 bases left in between. This CDR3 has 15 residues. Germline values: CDR1 MNHEY, CDR2 SVGAGI. CDR3 coding DNA: TGTGCCAGCAGTTACGAGGCCCGCCCCACCGGGGAGCTGTTTTTT. Translated: CASSYEARPTGELFF.

In its sample, this clone was seen once. In nucleotides, the CDR3 is TGCGCCAGCAGCTTAGCACTAGCGGGAGGACCAGATACGCAGTATTTT. It yields the protein CASSLALAGGPDTQYF. This chain uses TRBV5-1 with TRBJ2-3; 12 bases are a match to TRBD2. CDR1 SGHRS and CDR2 YFSETQ come from the germline V gene. This CDR3 contains 16 residues. V was clipped by 2 bases and J by 4 bases; unmatched bases: 5. Full variable domain (rest looked up from reference TRBV5-1 and TRBJ2-3): KAGVTQTPRYLIKTRGQQVTLSCSPISGHRSVSWYQQTPGQGLQFLFEYFSETQRNKGNFPGRFSGRQFSNSRSEMNVSTLELGDSALYLCASSLALAGGPDTQYFGPGTRLTVL.

V is TRBV11-3 and J is TRBJ2-7; D not resolved. The germline V gene has CDR1 SGHNT and CDR2 YENEEA. Trimming took 0 bases from V and 4 from J, leaving 4 bases between them. The CDR3 has 12 amino acids. CDR3 residues: CASSLDQYEQYF. CDR3 DNA sequence: TGTGCCAGCAGCTTAGATCAATACGAGCAGTACTTC.

V is TRBV19 and J is TRBJ1-2; TRBD1 matches at 9 bases. Trimming at V came to 5 bases and at J to 7 bases, leaving 8 bases not matched to a gene. The germline V gene has CDR1 LNHDA and CDR2 SQIVND (reference sequence). CDR3 size: 14 residues. This CDR3 reads CASSPSGTGFGYTF. The CDR3 nucleotides read TGTGCCAGTAGTCCGTCCGGGACAGGGTTTGGCTACACCTTC.

The V gene is TRBV7-9, the J gene TRBJ1-1; D is ambiguous. This CDR3 spans 12 amino acids. Germline lookup yields CDR1 SEHNR and CDR2 FQNEAQ (reference sequence). V lost 7 bases to trimming and J lost 5 bases, with 11 bases between them. CDR3 bases: TGTGCCAGCAATCGGGGAGTAACTGAAGCTTTCTTT. This translates into CASNRGVTEAFF.

The rearrangement links TRBV18 to TRBJ2-7, with D uncertain. Germline-derived CDR1 and CDR2 are KGHSH and LQKENI. The CDR3 extends over 12 amino acids. V dropped 3 bases and J dropped 6 bases, with 9 bases sitting between them. The CDR3 loop reads CASSPSTREQYF. For the CDR3, the DNA is TGTGCCAGCTCACCTTCAACGCGCGAGCAGTACTTC.

The sample holds one count of this clone. This chain uses TRBV6-4 with TRBJ2-2; 9 bases agree with TRBD2. CDR3 size: 15 residues. CDR1 and CDR2 from the germline V gene are MRHNA and SNTAGT. V was pared by 2 bases and J by 4 bases, with 2 bases of the junction left unmatched. In DNA, the CDR3 is TGTGCCAGCAGTGACCGAGCGGGGGGCACCGGGGAGCTGTTTTTT. It is translated as CASSDRAGGTGELFF.

The gene calls are TRBV5-1 and TRBJ1-2; 10 positions match TRBD1. Unmatched junction bases numbered 5, after V lost 5 bases and J lost 4 bases. CDR1 is SGHRS and CDR2 is YFSETQ in the germline V gene. The CDR3 is made up of 14 amino acids. This chain's CDR3 is CASRAGTGAYGYTF. CDR3 nucleotides: TGCGCCAGCAGGGCCGGGACAGGGGCCTATGGCTACACCTTC.

This chain joins TRBV4-2 and TRBJ1-5; 9 bases align to TRBD1. The length of the CDR3 is 16 residues. After removal of 0 bases from V and 11 bases from J, the junction contained 11 bases not matched to a gene. Germline V gives CDR1 LGHNA, CDR2 YNFKEQ. The CDR3 region has the DNA TGTGCCAGCAGCCAAGATCCGACAGGGGGTAGTCGAGCCCAGCATTTT. The encoded protein is CASSQDPTGGSRAQHF.

V and J are TRBV7-9 and TRBJ2-7; D possibly corresponds to TRBD1 (6 bases). The V gene's germline CDR1 is SEHNR and CDR2 FQNEAQ (reference sequence). There are 15 residues in the CDR3. Deletions cut 5 bases from V and 1 base from J, with 15 bases between. DNA for the CDR3: TGTGCCAGCAGCAACATCGTCAGGGGATCCTACGAGCAGTACTTC. This gives the protein CASSNIVRGSYEQYF.

The chain employs TRBV4-2 and TRBJ1-1; 7 nucleotides align to TRBD1. J gave up 0 bases and V 4 bases, and 5 bases lay outside the gene matches. This CDR3 region has 15 residues. Germline V CDR1 and CDR2: LGHNA, YNFKEQ. The CDR3 protein is CASSPEDRMNTEAFF. The CDR3 DNA sequence: TGTGCCAGCAGCCCCGAGGACAGGATGAACACTGAAGCTTTCTTT.

The V call is TRBV19, the J call TRBJ2-1; 10 bases agree with TRBD2. This CDR3 is built from 13 residues. CDR1 is LNHDA, CDR2 SQIVND, per germline (reference sequence). V gave up 11 bases and J gave up 10 bases; unmatched junction bases: 11. CDR3 sequence (DNA): TGTGCCTCTAGGGCTAGCGGGAGAGAGGAGCAGTTCTTC. It encodes CASRASGREEQFF.

V is TRBV30 and J is TRBJ2-7; 9 nucleotides agree with TRBD1. The CDR3 consists of 13 residues. V dropped 5 bases and J dropped 6; count of bases not matched to a gene: 8. Looked up from germline, CDR1 is GTSNPN and CDR2 is SVGIG (reference sequence). The CDR3: CAWWKDRGGEQYF. The DNA of the CDR3 is TGTGCCTGGTGGAAGGACAGGGGAGGCGAGCAGTACTTC.

This clone was recorded only once. V is TRBV29-1 and J is TRBJ2-5; D is unresolved. The V end was cut by 8 bases, the J end by 5 bases, with 12 bases between. The CDR3 loop spans 11 amino acids. Per germline, CDR1 SQVTM and CDR2 ANQGSEA. The CDR3 sequence is CSPRVYETQYF. In DNA form, the CDR3 reads TGCAGCCCTCGAGTTTATGAGACCCAGTACTTC.

V and J are TRBV10-3 and TRBJ2-3; TRBD2 matches 11 bases. Germline CDR1 reads ENHRY; CDR2 reads SYGVKD. The CDR3 covers 14 residues. Trimming cost V 5 bases and J 3 bases; bases outside gene matches: 1. CDR3 protein: CAISTSGGTDTQYF. CDR3 nucleotides: TGTGCCATCAGTACTAGCGGGGGAACAGATACGCAGTATTTT.

J is TRBJ2-7 and V is TRBV2, with 10 bases lining up with TRBD1. Germline values: CDR1 SNHLY, CDR2 FYNNEI. The CDR3 has 16 amino acids. V trimming: 5 bases; J trimming: 3 bases; junction bases outside the gene matches: 10. CDR3 nucleotides: TGTGCCAGCAGTCTTGTCTCGGGACAGGGGAACTACGAGCAGTACTTC. It is translated as CASSLVSGQGNYEQYF.

The chain joins TRBV6-5 to TRBJ1-4, with D uncertain. Germline V lookup: CDR1 MNHEY, CDR2 SVGAGI. This CDR3 is built from 13 residues. The germline V and J ends were trimmed by 7 bases and 8 bases, with 14 bases remaining between them. CDR3 coding DNA: TGTGCCAGCACCGGTTCCTCGGGGGAAAAACTGTTTTTT. Protein product: CASTGSSGEKLFF.

The chain is built from TRBV20-1 and TRBJ2-7; no clear D gene. Germline assignment: CDR1 DFQATT and CDR2 SNEGSKA (reference sequence). CDR3 length: 10 amino acids. V lost 0 bases and J lost 7, with 4 bases in between. This chain's CDR3 is CSARDQEQYF. In DNA form, the CDR3 reads TGCAGTGCTAGAGATCAGGAGCAGTACTTC.

The chain recombines TRBV30 with TRBJ1-1, with D possibly TRBD1 on 5 matching bases. The length of the CDR3 is 15 residues. Germline V gives CDR1 GTSNPN, CDR2 SVGIG (reference sequence). The V end lost 5 bases, the J end lost 1 base, and 17 bases lay between the germline ends. CDR3 bases: TGTGCCTGGGCGACGGTCGGGGGGTCGAACACTGAAGCTTTCTTT. Protein product: CAWATVGGSNTEAFF.

The chain uses TRBV11-2 and TRBJ1-1; perhaps TRBD1 as D (5 bases). The CDR3 runs to 13 residues. V lost 2 bases, J lost 3 bases, and 7 bases lay in between. Germline CDR1 and CDR2: SGHAT and FQNNGV. CDR3 nucleotides: TGTGCCAGCAGCTTACAGGGTTACACTGAAGCTTTCTTT. Protein: CASSLQGYTEAFF.

The genes are TRBV7-9 and TRBJ2-3; TRBD1 matches at 9 bases. V was pared by 5 bases and J by 4 bases, with 13 bases of the junction left unmatched. Germline V gene lookup returns CDR1 SEHNR and CDR2 FQNEAQ (reference sequence). The CDR3 extends over 17 amino acids. The CDR3 bases are TGTGCCAGCAGCCATCCCCCGACAGGGGGTATCGCAGATACGCAGTATTTT. This gives the protein CASSHPPTGGIADTQYF. Combining the CDR3 with reference TRBV7-9 and TRBJ2-3 gives the whole variable domain DTGVSQNPRHKITKRGQNVTFRCDPISEHNRLYWYRQTLGQGPEFLTYFQNEAQLEKSRLLSDRFSAERPKGSFSTLEIQRTEQGDSAMYLCASSHPPTGGIADTQYFGPGTRLTVL.

The chain joins TRBV9 to TRBJ2-2; D perhaps matches TRBD1 (6 bases). Germline V CDR1 and CDR2: SGDLS, YYNGEE. The CDR3 spans 15 residues. The germline V and J ends were trimmed by 0 bases and 8 bases, with 14 bases remaining between them. The CDR3 loop reads CASSVEGDGRGELFF. DNA of the CDR3: TGTGCCAGCAGCGTAGAGGGGGACGGTCGGGGGGAGCTGTTTTTT.

The CDR3 reads CASSQDGGLAGVYTGELFF. The CDR3 DNA reads TGTGCCAGCAGCCAAGATGGGGGACTAGCGGGAGTTTATACCGGGGAGCTGTTTTTT. J is TRBJ2-2 and V is TRBV14; 14 bases align to TRBD2. J gave up 5 bases and V 0 bases, and 8 bases lay outside the gene matches. The CDR3 extends over 19 amino acids. Looked up from germline, CDR1 is SGHDN and CDR2 is FVKESK.

The rearrangement links TRBV12-5 to TRBJ1-2; 8 nucleotides agree with TRBD1. After removal of 5 bases from V and 4 bases from J, the junction contained 3 bases not matched to a gene. The germline CDR1 and CDR2 sequences are LGHNT and FRNRAP. The CDR3 runs to 13 residues. For the CDR3, the DNA is TGTGCTAGTGGTAGACAGGGGATCTATGGCTACACCTTC. Protein product: CASGRQGIYGYTF.